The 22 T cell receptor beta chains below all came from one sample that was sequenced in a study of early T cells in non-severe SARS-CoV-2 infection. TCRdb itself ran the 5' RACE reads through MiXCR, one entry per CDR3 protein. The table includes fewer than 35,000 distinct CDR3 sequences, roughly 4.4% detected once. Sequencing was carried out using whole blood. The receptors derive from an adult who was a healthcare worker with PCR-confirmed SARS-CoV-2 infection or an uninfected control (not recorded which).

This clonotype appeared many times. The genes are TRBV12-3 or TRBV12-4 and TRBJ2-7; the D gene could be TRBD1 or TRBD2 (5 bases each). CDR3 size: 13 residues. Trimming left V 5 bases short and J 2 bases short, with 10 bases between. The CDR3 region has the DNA TGTGCCAGCAGTCCCGGGACCACCTACGAGCAGTACTTC. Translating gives CASSPGTTYEQYF.

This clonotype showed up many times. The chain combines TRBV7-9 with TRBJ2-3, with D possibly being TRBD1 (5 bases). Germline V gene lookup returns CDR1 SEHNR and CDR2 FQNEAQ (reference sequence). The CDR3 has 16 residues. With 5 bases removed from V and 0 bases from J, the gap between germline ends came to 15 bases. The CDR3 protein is CASSPTATTSTDTQYF. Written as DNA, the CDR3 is TGTGCCAGCAGCCCGACAGCAACTACTAGCACAGATACGCAGTATTTT.

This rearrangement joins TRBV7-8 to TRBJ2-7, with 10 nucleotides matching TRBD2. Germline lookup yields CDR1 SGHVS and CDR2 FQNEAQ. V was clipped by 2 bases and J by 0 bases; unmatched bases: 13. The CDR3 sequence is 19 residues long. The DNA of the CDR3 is TGTGCCAGCAGCTTATTGTTAGCGGGAGGTTTTTCGTTCTCCTACGAGCAGTACTTC. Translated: CASSLLLAGGFSFSYEQYF.

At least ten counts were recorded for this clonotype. This chain's CDR3 is CASSLGGRVDEQYV. CDR3 DNA: TGTGCCAGCAGCTTAGGCGGGAGAGTCGACGAGCAGTACGTC. The chain couples TRBV7-2 to TRBJ2-7; 7 bases agree with TRBD2. The CDR3 sequence is 14 residues long. The trim removed 1 base at V and 5 bases at J, leaving 5 bases unmatched. CDR1 and CDR2 (germline): SGHTA, FQGNSA.

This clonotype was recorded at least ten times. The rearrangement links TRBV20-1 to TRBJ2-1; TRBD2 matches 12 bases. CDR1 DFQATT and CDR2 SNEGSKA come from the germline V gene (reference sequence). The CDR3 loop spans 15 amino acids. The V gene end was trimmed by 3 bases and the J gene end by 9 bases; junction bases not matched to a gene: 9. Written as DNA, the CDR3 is TGCAGTGCTAGTTTGGGACTAGCGGGCCGGCTTGAGCAGTTCTTC. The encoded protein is CSASLGLAGRLEQFF.

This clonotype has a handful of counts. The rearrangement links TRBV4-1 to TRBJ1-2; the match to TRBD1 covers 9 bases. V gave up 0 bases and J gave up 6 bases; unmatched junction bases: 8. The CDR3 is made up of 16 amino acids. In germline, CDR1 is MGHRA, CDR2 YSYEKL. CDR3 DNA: TGCGCCAGCAGCCAAGATCGCGTACAGGGGGCGAATGGCTACACCTTC. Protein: CASSQDRVQGANGYTF.

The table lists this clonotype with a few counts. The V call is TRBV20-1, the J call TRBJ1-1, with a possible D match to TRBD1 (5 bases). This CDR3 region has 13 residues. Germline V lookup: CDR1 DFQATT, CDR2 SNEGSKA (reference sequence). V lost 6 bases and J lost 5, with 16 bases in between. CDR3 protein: CSANPGGVTEAFF. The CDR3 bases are TGCAGTGCCAACCCGGGGGGGGTAACTGAAGCTTTCTTT.

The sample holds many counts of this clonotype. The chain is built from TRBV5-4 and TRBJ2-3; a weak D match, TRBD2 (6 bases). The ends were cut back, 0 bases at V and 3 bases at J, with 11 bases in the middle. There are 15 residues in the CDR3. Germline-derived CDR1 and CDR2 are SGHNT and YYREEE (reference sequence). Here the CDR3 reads CASSLDRELTDTQYF. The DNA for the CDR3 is TGTGCCAGCAGCTTGGACCGGGAGCTAACAGATACGCAGTATTTT.

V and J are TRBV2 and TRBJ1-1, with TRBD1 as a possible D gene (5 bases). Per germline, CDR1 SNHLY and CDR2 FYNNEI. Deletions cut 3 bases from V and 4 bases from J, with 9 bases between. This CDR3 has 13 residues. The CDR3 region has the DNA TGTGCCAGCAGTGATCAAGGGGCCACTGAAGCTTTCTTT. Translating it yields CASSDQGATEAFF.

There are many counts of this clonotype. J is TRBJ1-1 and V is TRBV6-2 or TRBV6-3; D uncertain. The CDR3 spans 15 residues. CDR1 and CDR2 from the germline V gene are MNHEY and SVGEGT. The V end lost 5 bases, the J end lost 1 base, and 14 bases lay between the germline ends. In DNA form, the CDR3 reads TGTGCCAGCAGTGACCATGGAAGTACGAACACTGAAGCTTTCTTT. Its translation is CASSDHGSTNTEAFF.

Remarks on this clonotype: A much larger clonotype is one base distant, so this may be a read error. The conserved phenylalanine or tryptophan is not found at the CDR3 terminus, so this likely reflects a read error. DNA for the CDR3: TGCAGTGCTAGGGACAGTACCTATGGCTACACCCTC. Translated: CSARDSTYGYTL. J is TRBJ1-2 and V is TRBV20-1; possible D gene TRBD1, 6 bases. CDR1 and CDR2 (germline): DFQATT, SNEGSKA (reference sequence). The CDR3 runs 12 residues. V was clipped by 3 bases and J by 4 bases, with 9 bases between them.

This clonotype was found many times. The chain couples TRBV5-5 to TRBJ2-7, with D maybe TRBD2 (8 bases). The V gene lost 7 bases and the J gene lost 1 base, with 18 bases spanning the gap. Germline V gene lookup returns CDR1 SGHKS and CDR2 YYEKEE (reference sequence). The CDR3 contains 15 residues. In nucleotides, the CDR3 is TGTGCCAGCCAGCGGGGGACAGAGGGTTCCTACGAGCAGTACTTC. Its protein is CASQRGTEGSYEQYF.

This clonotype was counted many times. The CDR3 region is CASSLGGAGPNNEQFF. For the CDR3, the DNA is TGTGCCAGCAGCTTAGGAGGGGCGGGGCCCAACAATGAGCAGTTCTTC. The chain employs TRBV7-3 and TRBJ2-1, with D possibly TRBD2 on 6 matching bases. Trimming shortened V by 2 bases and J by 5 bases, and 16 bases separated the two germline ends. In germline, CDR1 is SGHTA, CDR2 FQGTGA. This CDR3 comprises 16 residues.

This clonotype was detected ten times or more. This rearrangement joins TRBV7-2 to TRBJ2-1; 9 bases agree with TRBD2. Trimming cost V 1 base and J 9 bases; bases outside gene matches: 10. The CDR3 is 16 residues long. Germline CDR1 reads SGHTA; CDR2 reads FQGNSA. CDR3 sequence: CASSLVWAGGPGEQFF. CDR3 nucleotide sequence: TGTGCCAGCAGCTTAGTTTGGGCGGGAGGGCCTGGTGAGCAGTTCTTC.

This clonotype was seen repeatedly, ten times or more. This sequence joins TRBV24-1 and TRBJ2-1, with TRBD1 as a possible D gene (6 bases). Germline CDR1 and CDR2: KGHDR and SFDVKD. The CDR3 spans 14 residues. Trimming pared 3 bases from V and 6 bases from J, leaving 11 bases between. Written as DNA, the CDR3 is TGTGCCACCAGTGATCGTAGACAGGCCAATGAGCAGTTCTTC. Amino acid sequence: CATSDRRQANEQFF.

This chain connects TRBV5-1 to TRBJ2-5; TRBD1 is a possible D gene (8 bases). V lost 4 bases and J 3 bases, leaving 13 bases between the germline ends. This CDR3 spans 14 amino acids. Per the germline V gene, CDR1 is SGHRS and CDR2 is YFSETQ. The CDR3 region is CASSRTGREETQYF. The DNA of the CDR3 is TGCGCCAGCAGCCGGACAGGGAGGGAAGAGACCCAGTACTTC. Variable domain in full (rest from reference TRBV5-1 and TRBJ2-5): KAGVTQTPRYLIKTRGQQVTLSCSPISGHRSVSWYQQTPGQGLQFLFEYFSETQRNKGNFPGRFSGRQFSNSRSEMNVSTLELGDSALYLCASSRTGREETQYFGPGTRLLVL.

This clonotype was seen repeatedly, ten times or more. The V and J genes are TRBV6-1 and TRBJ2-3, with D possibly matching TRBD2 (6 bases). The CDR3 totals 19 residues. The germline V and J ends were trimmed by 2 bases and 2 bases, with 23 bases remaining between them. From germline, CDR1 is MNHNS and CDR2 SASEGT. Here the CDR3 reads CASSETTSLAVQVTDTQYF. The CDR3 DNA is TGTGCCAGCAGTGAAACTACTAGCTTAGCCGTCCAGGTCACAGATACGCAGTATTTT.

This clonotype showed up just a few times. The CDR3 loop reads CSARDQGARTGELFF. The CDR3 coding sequence is TGCAGTGCTAGAGACCAGGGGGCGCGGACCGGGGAGCTGTTTTTT. The V and J genes are TRBV20-1 and TRBJ2-2; 8 bases are a match to TRBD1. V dropped 0 bases and J dropped 5; count of bases not matched to a gene: 5. This CDR3 comprises 15 residues. Germline CDR1 DFQATT, CDR2 SNEGSKA (reference sequence).

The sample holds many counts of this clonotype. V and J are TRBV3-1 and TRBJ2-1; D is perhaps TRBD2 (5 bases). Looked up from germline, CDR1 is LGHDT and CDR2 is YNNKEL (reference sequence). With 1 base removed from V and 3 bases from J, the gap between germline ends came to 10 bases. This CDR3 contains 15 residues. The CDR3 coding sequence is TGTGCCAGCAGCCAAGTGGCGGGCCGCTACAATGAGCAGTTCTTC. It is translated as CASSQVAGRYNEQFF.

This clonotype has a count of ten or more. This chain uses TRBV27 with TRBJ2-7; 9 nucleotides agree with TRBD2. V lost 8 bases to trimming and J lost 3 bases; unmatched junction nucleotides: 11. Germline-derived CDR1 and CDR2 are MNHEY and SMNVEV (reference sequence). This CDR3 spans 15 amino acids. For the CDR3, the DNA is TGTGCCAGCGGATCTGGGGCTAGCGGGGACTACGAGCAGTACTTC. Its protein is CASGSGASGDYEQYF.

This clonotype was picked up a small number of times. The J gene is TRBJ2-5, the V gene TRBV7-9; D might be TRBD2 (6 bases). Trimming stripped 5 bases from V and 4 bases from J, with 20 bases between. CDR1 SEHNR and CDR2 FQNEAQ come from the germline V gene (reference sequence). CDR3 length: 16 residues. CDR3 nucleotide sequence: TGTGCCAGCAGCCCGGCCCGGGACTCCCGTCGAGAGACCCAGTACTTC. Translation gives CASSPARDSRRETQYF.

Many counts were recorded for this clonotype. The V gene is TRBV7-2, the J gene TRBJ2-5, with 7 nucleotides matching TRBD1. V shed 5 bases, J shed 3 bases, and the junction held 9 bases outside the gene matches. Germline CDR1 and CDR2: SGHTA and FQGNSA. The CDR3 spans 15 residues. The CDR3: CASSPRGSREETQYF. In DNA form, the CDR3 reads TGTGCCAGCAGCCCCAGGGGGAGCCGGGAAGAGACCCAGTACTTC.